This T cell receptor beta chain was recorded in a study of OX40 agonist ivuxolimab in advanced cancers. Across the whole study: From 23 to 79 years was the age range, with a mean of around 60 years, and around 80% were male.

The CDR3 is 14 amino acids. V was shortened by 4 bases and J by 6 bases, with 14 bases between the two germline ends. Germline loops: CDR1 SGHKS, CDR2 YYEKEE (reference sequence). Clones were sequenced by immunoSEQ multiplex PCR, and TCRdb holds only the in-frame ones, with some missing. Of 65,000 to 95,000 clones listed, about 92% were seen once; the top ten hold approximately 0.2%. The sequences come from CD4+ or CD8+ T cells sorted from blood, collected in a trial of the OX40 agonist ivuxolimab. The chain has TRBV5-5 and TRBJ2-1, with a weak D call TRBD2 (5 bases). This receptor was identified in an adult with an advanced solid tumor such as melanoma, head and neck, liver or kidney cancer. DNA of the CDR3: TGTGCCAGCAGCCTTGCTGGAACTAGCAATGAGCAGTTCTTC. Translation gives CASSLAGTSNEQFF.